The rows below give T cell receptor beta chains drawn from one sample of a study of T cell responses to AZD1222 COVID-19 vaccine. Sequenced by immunoSEQ multiplex PCR; TCRdb stores in-frame clones only, minus some. This sample has tens of thousands of clones, with 89% found just once. The sequencing used peripheral blood, collected 28 days after the second AZD1222 dose. These receptors originate from an adult who received the AZD1222 COVID-19 vaccine. CDR3s include the opening cysteine and the closing phenylalanine or tryptophan. The order of the fields is clone size, D gene, J gene, V gene, CDR3 DNA, CDR3 protein. The D gene is left open where the match is weak. Only part of the rows carry a size: once, few, many, or a class if the clone is expanded.

>NA|NA|TRBJ1-1|TRBV7-3
TGTGCCAGCAGCTTATTTCCCAGCCCCACTGAAGCTTTCTTT
CASSLFPSPTEAFF
>NA|TRBD1|TRBJ1-2|TRBV30
TGTGCCTGGAGCCCCGGGACAGAGTATGGCTACACCTTC
CAWSPGTEYGYTF
>NA|NA|TRBJ1-6|TRBV19
TGTGCCAGTAGTAAGGAGCCTCCTAGGACAAATTCACCCCTCCACTTT
CASSKEPPRTNSPLHF
>NA|TRBD2|TRBJ2-7|TRBV5-4
TGTGCCAGCAGCTCCCCCGGGACTAGCGGGAGAGAAGGGCAGTACTTC
CASSSPGTSGREGQYF
>NA|NA|TRBJ1-3|TRBV5-1
TGCGCCAGCACCGAACCGGGGCTGAACACCATATATTTT
CASTEPGLNTIYF
>NA|NA|TRBJ1-5|TRBV6-5
TGTGCCAGTCACTTTCCGGGGGTTAGCAATCAGCCCCAGCATTTT
CASHFPGVSNQPQHF
>NA|NA|TRBJ1-2|TRBV6-5
TGTGCCAGCAGTTATCGATCAATACCCTATGGCTACACCTTC
CASSYRSIPYGYTF
>NA|NA|TRBJ2-7|TRBV3-1/TRBV3-2
TGTGCCAGCAGCCGGCTAGGTCTCCACGAGCAGTACTTC
CASSRLGLHEQYF
>NA|NA|TRBJ2-3|TRBV5-1
TGCGCCAGCAGTTCCGGTACCACAGATACGCAGTATTTT
CASSSGTTDTQYF
>NA|TRBD1|TRBJ1-2|TRBV11-3
TGTGCCAGCAGCTCCTTAGGGACAGGGGCTAACTATGGCTACACCTTC
CASSSLGTGANYGYTF
>NA|NA|TRBJ2-7|TRBV9
TGTGCCAGCAGCGCGGAACAGGGCACATCCTACGAGCAGTACTTC
CASSAEQGTSYEQYF
>NA|TRBD1|TRBJ2-7|TRBV27
TGTGCCAGCAGTCCCAGCGGTGGGACAGGGGGTTGGTACGAGCAGTACTTC
CASSPSGGTGGWYEQYF
>NA|NA|TRBJ2-3|TRBV4-2
TGTGCCAGCAGCCCTGCGTATCCTAGCACAGATACGCAGTATTTT
CASSPAYPSTDTQYF
>once|NA|TRBJ2-1|TRBV7-3
TGTGCCAGCAGCTTAACGTTCGCCGACAATGAGCAGTTCTTC
CASSLTFADNEQFF
>once|TRBD2|TRBJ2-1|TRBV2
TGTGCCAGCAGAGCCGGGACTACGCAGGTCTTC
CASRAGTTQVF
>NA|NA|TRBJ1-2|TRBV28
TGTGCCAGCAGTTTAGAACAGGGCGATGGCTACACCTTC
CASSLEQGDGYTF
>NA|NA|TRBJ2-3|TRBV25-1
TGTGCCAGCCAAGGCGGGATTAGCACAGATACGCAGTATTTT
CASQGGISTDTQYF